The clone carrying this TCR beta chain was picked up a small number of times. Its antigen is not identified. Losses at the gene ends were 6 bases for V and 0 bases for J; bases not matched to a gene: 4. In germline, CDR1 is DFQATT, CDR2 SNEGSKA (reference sequence). The CDR3 is made up of 15 amino acids. The sample comes from a study of response to subunit inactivated influenza vaccine. Study findings and constraints: Every seasonal influenza vaccination brings in few new T cells, the authors suggested.

TCRdb analysed the RT-PCR reads with MiXCR anew, one entry per CDR3 protein. The data contain around 710,000 distinct CDR3 sequences, about 15% of them singletons. This chain uses TRBV20-1 with TRBJ2-2, with TRBD1 identical over 10 bases. The clonotype originates from a man aged 50-59 years who received an inactivated influenza vaccine. Sequencing used PBMCs from blood, obtained 14 days before vaccination. In DNA form, the CDR3 reads TGCAGTGCCAGGACAGGGGGGACGAACACCGGGGAGCTGTTTTTT. Translated: CSARTGGTNTGELFF.